This T cell receptor (beta chain) comes out of a study of Ad26.COV2.S vaccination and SARS-CoV-2 variants. Study details: Intramuscular Ad26.COV2.S doses were given once or twice, 56 days apart.

Sequencing was performed with immunoSEQ multiplex PCR; in TCRdb, only in-frame clones are kept and a portion is missing. The data show about 250,000 clones, with more than 75% seen just once and around 3% held by the top ten. Treatment: some 19 received Ad26.COV2.S at low or high dose, single or two shots; 5 received placebo; per-sample allocation not given. It was on day 63 after the first vaccine or placebo injection that samples were taken. Germline loops: CDR1 SGHTA, CDR2 FQGNSA. After removal of 2 bases from V and 5 bases from J, the junction contained 13 bases not matched to a gene. This CDR3 region has 17 residues.

The clonotype was recovered from a person between 18 and 60 years old who received the Ad26.COV2.S COVID-19 vaccine or a placebo. The sequences come from peripheral blood, collected in a trial of Ad26.COV2.S vaccine versus placebo. This chain connects TRBV7-2 to TRBJ1-2, with 8 bases fitting TRBD1. CDR3 region: CASSLRTGFGTLYGYTF. The CDR3 nucleotides are TGTGCCAGCAGCTTAAGGACAGGGTTCGGCACCCTTTATGGCTACACCTTC.